These T cell receptor beta chains were read from a single sample in a study of CD8 T cells in Susac syndrome. MiXCR, applied by TCRdb to the immunoSEQ multiplex PCR reads, yields one record per CDR3 protein. Counted here are 150,000 to 200,000 distinct CDR3 sequences, 94% occurring once; the ten biggest clones make up around 0.11%. Source material: CD4+ T cells from PBMCs. These receptors were obtained from a human donor with Susac syndrome. Each CDR3 is given with its conserved first and last residue. Fields, in order: clone size, V gene, J gene, D gene, CDR3 protein, CDR3 DNA. A D gene is named only where the DNA matches it firmly. Clone size is given for some rows only: seen once, a few or many times, or a class if the clone is expanded.

>NA|TRBV9|TRBJ2-7|NA
CASSVATGSSYEQYF
TGTGCCAGCAGCGTAGCTACCGGGAGCTCCTACGAGCAGTACTTC
>NA|TRBV6-1|TRBJ2-7|TRBD2
CASITLAAGAYEQYF
TGTGCCAGCATTACGTTGGCAGCGGGAGCCTACGAGCAGTACTTC
>few|TRBV5-6|TRBJ1-6|NA
CASSLGSGSPLHF
TGTGCCAGCAGCTTGGGTAGTGGTTCACCCCTCCACTTT
>NA|TRBV2|TRBJ2-1|NA
CASSEGGSYNEQFF
TGTGCCAGCAGTGAAGGGGGCTCCTACAATGAGCAGTTCTTC
>NA|TRBV11-2|TRBJ2-1|NA
CASSRDKPYNEQFF
TGTGCCAGCAGCCGGGACAAGCCCTACAATGAGCAGTTCTTC
>NA|TRBV12-3/TRBV12-4|TRBJ1-1|NA
CASSLERTEAFF
TGTGCCAGCAGTTTAGAGAGGACTGAAGCTTTCTTT
>NA|TRBV27|TRBJ1-2|TRBD1
CASGPGDRGIDVYGYTF
TGTGCCAGCGGGCCGGGGGACAGGGGAATCGATGTCTATGGCTACACCTTC
>NA|TRBV7-9|TRBJ1-4|TRBD1
CASSLGDSEKLFF
TGTGCCAGCAGCCTGGGGGACAGCGAAAAACTGTTTTTT
>NA|TRBV11-2|TRBJ1-2|NA
CASSYGAGGGNYGYTF
TGTGCCAGCAGCTACGGCGCGGGAGGAGGCAACTATGGCTACACCTTC
>NA|TRBV9|TRBJ1-1|TRBD1
CASSVVETGVAFF
TGTGCCAGCAGCGTAGTAGAGACAGGGGTTGCTTTCTTT
>NA|TRBV5-1|TRBJ2-7|TRBD1
CASIDRAAYEQYF
TGCGCCAGCATAGACAGGGCTGCCTACGAGCAGTACTTC
>once|TRBV9|TRBJ1-2|NA
CASSPREGYGYTF
TGTGCCAGCAGCCCCCGGGAGGGTTATGGCTACACCTTC